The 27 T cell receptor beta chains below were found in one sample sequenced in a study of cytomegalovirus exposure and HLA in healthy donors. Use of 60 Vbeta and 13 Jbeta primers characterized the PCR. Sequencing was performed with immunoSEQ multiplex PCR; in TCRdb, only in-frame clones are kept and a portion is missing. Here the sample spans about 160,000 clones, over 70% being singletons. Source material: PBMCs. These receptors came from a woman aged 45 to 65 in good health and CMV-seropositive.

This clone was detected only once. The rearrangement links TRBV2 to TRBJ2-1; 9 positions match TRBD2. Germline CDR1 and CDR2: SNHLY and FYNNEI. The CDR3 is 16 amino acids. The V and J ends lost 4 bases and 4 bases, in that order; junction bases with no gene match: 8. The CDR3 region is CASSAGGGAFYNEQFF. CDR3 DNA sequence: TGTGCCAGCAGTGCTGGCGGGGGGGCCTTTTACAATGAGCAGTTCTTC.

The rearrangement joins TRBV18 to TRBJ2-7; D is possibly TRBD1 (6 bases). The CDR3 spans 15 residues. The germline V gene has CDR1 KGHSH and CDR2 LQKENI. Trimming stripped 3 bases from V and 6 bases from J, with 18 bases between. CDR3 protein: CASSPPGSSGVEQYF. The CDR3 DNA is TGTGCCAGCTCACCTCCGGGATCCTCAGGGGTCGAGCAGTACTTC. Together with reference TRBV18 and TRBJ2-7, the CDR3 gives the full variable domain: NAGVMQNPRHLVRRRGQEARLRCSPMKGHSHVYWYRQLPEEGLKFMVYLQKENIIDESGMPKERFSAEFPKEGPSILRIQQVVRGDSAAYFCASSPPGSSGVEQYFGPGTRLTVT.

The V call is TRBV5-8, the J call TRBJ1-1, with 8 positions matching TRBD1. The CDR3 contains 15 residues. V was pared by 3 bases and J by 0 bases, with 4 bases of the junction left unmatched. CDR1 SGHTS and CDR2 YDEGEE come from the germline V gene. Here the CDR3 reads CASSSGQVMNTEAFF. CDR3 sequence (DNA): TGTGCCAGCAGCTCGGGACAGGTTATGAACACTGAAGCTTTCTTT.

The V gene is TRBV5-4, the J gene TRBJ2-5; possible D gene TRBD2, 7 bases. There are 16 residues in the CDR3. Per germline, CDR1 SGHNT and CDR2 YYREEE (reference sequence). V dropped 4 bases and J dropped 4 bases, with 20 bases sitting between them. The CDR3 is CASSPYGGAQTETQYF. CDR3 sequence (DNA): TGTGCCAGCAGCCCCTATGGGGGGGCGCAAACAGAGACCCAGTACTTC.

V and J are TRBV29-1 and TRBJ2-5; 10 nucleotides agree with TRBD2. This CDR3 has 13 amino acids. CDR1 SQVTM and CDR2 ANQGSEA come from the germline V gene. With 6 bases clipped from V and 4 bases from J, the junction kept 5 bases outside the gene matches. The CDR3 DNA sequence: TGCAGCGTCGGGACTAGCGATAGAGAGACCCAGTACTTC. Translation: CSVGTSDRETQYF.

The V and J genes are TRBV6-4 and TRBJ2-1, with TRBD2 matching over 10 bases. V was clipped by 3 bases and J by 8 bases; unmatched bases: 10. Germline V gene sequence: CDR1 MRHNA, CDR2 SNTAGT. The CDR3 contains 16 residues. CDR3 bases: TGTGCCAGCAGTGAAGGGGGTAGCGGGGGGCTGGATGAGCAGTTCTTC. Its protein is CASSEGGSGGLDEQFF.

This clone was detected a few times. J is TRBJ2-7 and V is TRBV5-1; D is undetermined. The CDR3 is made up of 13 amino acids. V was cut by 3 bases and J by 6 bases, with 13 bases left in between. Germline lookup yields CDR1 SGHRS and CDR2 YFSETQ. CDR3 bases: TGCGCCAGCAGCTCGAGCCCGGGTGCCGAGCAGTACTTC. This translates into CASSSSPGAEQYF.

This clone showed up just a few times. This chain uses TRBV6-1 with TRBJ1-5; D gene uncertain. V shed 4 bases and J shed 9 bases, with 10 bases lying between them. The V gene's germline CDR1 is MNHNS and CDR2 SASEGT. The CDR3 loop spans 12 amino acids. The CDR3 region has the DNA TGTGCCAGCAGTGTACAGTCTCTGCCCCAGCATTTT. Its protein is CASSVQSLPQHF.

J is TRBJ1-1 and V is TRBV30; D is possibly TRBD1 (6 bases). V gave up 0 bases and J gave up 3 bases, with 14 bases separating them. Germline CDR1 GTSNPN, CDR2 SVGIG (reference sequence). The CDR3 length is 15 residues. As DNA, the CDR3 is TGTGCCTGGAGTGTACGGAGGGGGGGCGACACTGAAGCTTTCTTT. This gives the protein CAWSVRRGGDTEAFF.

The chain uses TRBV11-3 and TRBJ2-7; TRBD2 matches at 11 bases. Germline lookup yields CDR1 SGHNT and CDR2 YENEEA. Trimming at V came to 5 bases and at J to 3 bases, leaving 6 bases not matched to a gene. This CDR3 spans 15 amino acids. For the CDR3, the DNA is TGTGCCAGCAGCCGGGATGGACTAGCGGGCTACGAGCAGTACTTC. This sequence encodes CASSRDGLAGYEQYF. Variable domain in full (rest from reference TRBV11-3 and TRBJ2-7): EAGVVQSPRYKIIEKKQPVAFWCNPISGHNTLYWYLQNLGQGPELLIRYENEEAVDDSQLPKDRFSAERLKGVDSTLKIQPAELGDSAVYLCASSRDGLAGYEQYFGPGTRLTVT.

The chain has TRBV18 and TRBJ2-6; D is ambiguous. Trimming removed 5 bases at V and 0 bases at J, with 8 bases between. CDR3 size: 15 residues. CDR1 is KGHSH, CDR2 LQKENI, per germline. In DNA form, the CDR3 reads TGTGCCAGCTCAGCCTTGAGCTCTGGGGCCAACGTCCTGACTTTC. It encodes CASSALSSGANVLTF. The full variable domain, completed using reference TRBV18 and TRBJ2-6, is NAGVMQNPRHLVRRRGQEARLRCSPMKGHSHVYWYRQLPEEGLKFMVYLQKENIIDESGMPKERFSAEFPKEGPSILRIQQVVRGDSAAYFCASSALSSGANVLTFGAGSRLTVL.

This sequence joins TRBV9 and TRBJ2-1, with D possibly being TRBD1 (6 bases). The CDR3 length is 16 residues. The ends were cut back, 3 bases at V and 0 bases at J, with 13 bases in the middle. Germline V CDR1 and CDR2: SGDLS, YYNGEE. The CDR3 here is CASSGPGDFSYNEQFF. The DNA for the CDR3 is TGTGCCAGCAGCGGACCAGGGGATTTCTCCTACAATGAGCAGTTCTTC. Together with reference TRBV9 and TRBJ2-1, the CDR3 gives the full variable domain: DSGVTQTPKHLITATGQRVTLRCSPRSGDLSVYWYQQSLDQGLQFLIQYYNGEERAKGNILERFSAQQFPDLHSELNLSSLELGDSALYFCASSGPGDFSYNEQFFGPGTRLTVL.

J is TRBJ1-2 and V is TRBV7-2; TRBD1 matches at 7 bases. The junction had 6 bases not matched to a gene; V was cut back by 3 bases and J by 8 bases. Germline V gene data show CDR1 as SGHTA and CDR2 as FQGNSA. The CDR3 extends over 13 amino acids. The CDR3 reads CASSFNRGAGYTF. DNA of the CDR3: TGTGCCAGCAGCTTTAACAGGGGCGCCGGCTACACCTTC.

This chain's CDR3 is CASSFSLASGETQYF. CDR3 coding DNA: TGTGCCAGCAGTTTTTCCCTAGCATCCGGTGAGACCCAGTACTTC. The chain couples TRBV2 to TRBJ2-5; maybe TRBD2 (5 bases). The CDR3 is 15 amino acids. Germline values: CDR1 SNHLY, CDR2 FYNNEI. With 5 bases removed from V and 5 bases from J, the gap between germline ends came to 18 bases. The variable domain in full, completed from reference TRBV2 and TRBJ2-5, reads EPEVTQTPSHQVTQMGQEVILRCVPISNHLYFYWYRQILGQKVEFLVSFYNNEISEKSEIFDDQFSVERPDGSNFTLKIRSTKLEDSAMYFCASSFSLASGETQYFGPGTRLLVL.

For the CDR3, the DNA is TGTGCCAGCAGTGAAGCAGGGGTTGGCTACACCTTC. It codes for CASSEAGVGYTF. The genes are TRBV6-1 and TRBJ1-2; weak D call: TRBD1 (5 bases). Germline V gene data show CDR1 as MNHNS and CDR2 as SASEGT. The CDR3 is 12 residues long. The V end lost 0 bases, the J end lost 7 bases, and 6 bases lay between the germline ends.

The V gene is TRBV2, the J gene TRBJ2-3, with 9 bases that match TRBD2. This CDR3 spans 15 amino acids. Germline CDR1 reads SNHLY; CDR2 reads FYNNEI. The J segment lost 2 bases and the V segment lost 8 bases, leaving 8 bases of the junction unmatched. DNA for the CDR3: TGTGCCAGCTCGAAAGCGGGGGGCACCACAGATACGCAGTATTTT. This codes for CASSKAGGTTDTQYF.

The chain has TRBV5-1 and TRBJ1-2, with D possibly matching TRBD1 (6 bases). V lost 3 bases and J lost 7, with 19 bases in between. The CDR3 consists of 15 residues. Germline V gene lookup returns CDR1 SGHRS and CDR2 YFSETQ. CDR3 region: CASSSQGILDSGYTF. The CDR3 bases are TGCGCCAGCAGCTCACAGGGAATTTTAGACTCTGGCTACACCTTC.

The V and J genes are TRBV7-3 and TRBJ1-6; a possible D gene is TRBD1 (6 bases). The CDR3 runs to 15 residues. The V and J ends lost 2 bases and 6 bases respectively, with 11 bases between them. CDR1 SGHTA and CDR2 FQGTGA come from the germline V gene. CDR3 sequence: CASSLSQGSNSPLHF. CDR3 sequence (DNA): TGTGCCAGCAGCTTATCACAGGGATCTAATTCACCCCTCCACTTT.

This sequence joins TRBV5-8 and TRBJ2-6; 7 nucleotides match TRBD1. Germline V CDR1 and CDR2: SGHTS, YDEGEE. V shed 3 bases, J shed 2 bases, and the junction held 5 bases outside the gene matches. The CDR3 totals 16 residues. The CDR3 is CASSWTGATGANVLTF. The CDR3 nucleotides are TGTGCCAGCAGCTGGACAGGCGCCACTGGGGCCAACGTCCTGACTTTC.

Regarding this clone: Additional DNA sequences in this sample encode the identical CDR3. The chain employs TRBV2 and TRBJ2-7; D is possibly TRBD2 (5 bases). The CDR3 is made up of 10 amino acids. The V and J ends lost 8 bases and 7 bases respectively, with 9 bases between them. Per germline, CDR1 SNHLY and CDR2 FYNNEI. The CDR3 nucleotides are TGTGCCAGCGGCGGGTATGAGCAGTACTTC. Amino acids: CASGGYEQYF.

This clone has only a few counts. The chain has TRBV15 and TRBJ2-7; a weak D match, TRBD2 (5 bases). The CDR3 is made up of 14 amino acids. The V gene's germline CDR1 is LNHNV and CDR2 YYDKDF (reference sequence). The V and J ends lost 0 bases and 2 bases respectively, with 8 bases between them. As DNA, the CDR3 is TGTGCCACCAGCAGAGATTACGGGACCTACGAGCAGTACTTC. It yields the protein CATSRDYGTYEQYF. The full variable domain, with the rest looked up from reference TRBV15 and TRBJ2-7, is DAMVIQNPRYQVTQFGKPVTLSCSQTLNHNVMYWYQQKSSQAPKLLFHYYDKDFNNEADTPDNFQSRRPNTSFCFLDIRSPGLGDTAMYLCATSRDYGTYEQYFGPGTRLTVT.

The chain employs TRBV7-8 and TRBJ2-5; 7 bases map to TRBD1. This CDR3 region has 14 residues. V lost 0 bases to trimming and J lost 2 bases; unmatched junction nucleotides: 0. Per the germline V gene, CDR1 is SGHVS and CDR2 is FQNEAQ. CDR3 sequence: CASSLATGQETQYF. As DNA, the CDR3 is TGTGCCAGCAGCTTAGCGACAGGGCAAGAGACCCAGTACTTC.

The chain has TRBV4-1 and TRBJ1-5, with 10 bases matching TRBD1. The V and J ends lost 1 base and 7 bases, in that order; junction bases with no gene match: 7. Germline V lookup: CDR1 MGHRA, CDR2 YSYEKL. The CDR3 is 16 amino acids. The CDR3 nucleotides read TGCGCCAGCAGCCAAGGGCTCGGGACAGGGGACCAGCCCCAGCATTTT. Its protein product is CASSQGLGTGDQPQHF.

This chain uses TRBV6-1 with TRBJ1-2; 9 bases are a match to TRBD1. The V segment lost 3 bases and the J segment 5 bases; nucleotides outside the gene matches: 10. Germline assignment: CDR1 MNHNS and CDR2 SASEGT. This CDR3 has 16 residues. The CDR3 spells CASSDGQGRPTYGYTF. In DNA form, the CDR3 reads TGTGCCAGCAGTGACGGACAGGGGAGACCAACTTATGGCTACACCTTC.

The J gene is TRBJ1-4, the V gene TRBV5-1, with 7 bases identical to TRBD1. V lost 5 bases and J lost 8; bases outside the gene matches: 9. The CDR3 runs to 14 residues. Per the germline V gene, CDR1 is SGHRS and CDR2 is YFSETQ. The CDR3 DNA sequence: TGCGCCAGCAGATCGGACAGGACTGGGGAAAAACTGTTTTTT. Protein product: CASRSDRTGEKLFF.

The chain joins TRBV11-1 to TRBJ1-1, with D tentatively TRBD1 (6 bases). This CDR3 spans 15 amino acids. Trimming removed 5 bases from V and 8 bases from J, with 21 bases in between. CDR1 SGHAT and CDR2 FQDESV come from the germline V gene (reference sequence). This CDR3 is CASSLGQQGKPEAFF. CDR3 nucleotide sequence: TGTGCCAGCAGCCTAGGCCAACAGGGAAAACCCGAAGCTTTCTTT.

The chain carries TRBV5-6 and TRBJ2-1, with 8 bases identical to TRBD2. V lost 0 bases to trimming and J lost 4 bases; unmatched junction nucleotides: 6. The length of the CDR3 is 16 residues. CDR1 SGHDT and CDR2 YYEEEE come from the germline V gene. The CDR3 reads CASSLGPGTRYNEQFF. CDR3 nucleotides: TGTGCCAGCAGCTTGGGACCCGGGACTAGATACAATGAGCAGTTCTTC.